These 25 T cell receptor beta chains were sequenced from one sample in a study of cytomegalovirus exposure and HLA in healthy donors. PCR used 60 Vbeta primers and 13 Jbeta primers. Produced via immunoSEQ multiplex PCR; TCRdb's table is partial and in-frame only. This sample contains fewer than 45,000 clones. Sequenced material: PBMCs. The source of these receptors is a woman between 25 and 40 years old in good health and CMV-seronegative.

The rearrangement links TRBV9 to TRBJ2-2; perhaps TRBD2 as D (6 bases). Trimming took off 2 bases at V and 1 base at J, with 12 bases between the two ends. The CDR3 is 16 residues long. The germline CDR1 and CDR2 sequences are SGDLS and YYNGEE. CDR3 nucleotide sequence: TGTGCCAGCAGCGTTCGTGGGACTCAGAACACCGGGGAGCTGTTTTTT. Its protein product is CASSVRGTQNTGELFF.

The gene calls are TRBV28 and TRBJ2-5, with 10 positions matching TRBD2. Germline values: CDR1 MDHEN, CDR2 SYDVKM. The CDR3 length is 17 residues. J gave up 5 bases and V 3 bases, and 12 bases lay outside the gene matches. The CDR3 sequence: CASSFSRLAGAGETQYF. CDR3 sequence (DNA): TGTGCCAGCAGTTTTTCACGGCTAGCGGGAGCCGGGGAGACCCAGTACTTC. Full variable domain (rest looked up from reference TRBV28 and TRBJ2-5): DVKVTQSSRYLVKRTGEKVFLECVQDMDHENMFWYRQDPGLGLRLIYFSYDVKMKEKGDIPEGYSVSREKKERFSLILESASTNQTSMYLCASSFSRLAGAGETQYFGPGTRLLVL.

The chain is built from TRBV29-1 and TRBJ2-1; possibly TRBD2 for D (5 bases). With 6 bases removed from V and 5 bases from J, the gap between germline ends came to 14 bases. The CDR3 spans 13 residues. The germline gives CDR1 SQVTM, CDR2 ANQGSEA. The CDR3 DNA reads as TGCAGCGTACTAAGGGCGGGTAACAATGAGCAGTTCTTC. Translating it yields CSVLRAGNNEQFF.

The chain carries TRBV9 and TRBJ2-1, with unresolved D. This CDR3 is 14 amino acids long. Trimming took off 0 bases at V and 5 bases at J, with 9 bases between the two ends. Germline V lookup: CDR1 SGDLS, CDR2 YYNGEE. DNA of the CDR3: TGTGCCAGCAGCGTAGGACTCACTGACAATGAGCAGTTCTTC. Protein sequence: CASSVGLTDNEQFF.

The CDR3 loop is CASSYSSRGSEQYF. The CDR3 DNA sequence: TGTGCCAGCAGTTACTCGTCCAGGGGTAGTGAGCAGTACTTC. The chain couples TRBV6-5 to TRBJ2-7, with TRBD1 as a possible D gene (6 bases). Germline V CDR1 and CDR2: MNHEY, SVGAGI. This CDR3 region has 14 residues. Trimming pared 0 bases from V and 7 bases from J, leaving 13 bases between.

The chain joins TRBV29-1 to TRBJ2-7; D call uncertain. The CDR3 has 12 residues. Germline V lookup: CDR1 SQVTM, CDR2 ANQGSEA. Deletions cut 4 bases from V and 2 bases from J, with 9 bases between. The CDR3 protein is CSVAGSPYEQYF. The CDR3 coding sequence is TGCAGCGTTGCAGGTTCCCCCTACGAGCAGTACTTC.

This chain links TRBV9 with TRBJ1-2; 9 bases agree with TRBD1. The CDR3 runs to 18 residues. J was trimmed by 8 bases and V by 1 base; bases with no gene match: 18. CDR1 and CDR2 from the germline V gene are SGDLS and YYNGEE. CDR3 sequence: CASSVHPEHAGQGGGYTF. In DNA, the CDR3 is TGTGCCAGCAGCGTACATCCGGAACATGCGGGACAGGGAGGAGGCTACACCTTC.

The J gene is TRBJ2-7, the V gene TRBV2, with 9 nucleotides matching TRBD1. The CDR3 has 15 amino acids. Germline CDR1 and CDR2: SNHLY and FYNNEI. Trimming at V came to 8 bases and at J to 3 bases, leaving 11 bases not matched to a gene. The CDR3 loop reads CASRHRGPSDYEQYF. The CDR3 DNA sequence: TGTGCCAGCCGACACAGGGGGCCCTCCGACTACGAGCAGTACTTC.

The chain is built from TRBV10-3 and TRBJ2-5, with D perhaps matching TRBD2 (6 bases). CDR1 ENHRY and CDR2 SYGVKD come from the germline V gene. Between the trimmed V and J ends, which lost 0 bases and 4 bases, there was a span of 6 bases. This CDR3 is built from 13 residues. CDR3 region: CAISESGGETQYF. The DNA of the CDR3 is TGTGCCATCAGTGAGTCGGGGGGAGAGACCCAGTACTTC.

CDR3 sequence (DNA): TGTGCCAGCAGTTACCTACTAGCGGGAGTTCTTTACGAGCAGTACTTC. It codes for CASSYLLAGVLYEQYF. The genes are TRBV6-6 and TRBJ2-7, with 11 nucleotides matching TRBD2. The germline V gene encodes CDR1 MNHNY and CDR2 SVGAGI (reference sequence). Trimming removed 2 bases from V and 4 bases from J; junction bases left unmatched: 7. The CDR3 has 16 residues.

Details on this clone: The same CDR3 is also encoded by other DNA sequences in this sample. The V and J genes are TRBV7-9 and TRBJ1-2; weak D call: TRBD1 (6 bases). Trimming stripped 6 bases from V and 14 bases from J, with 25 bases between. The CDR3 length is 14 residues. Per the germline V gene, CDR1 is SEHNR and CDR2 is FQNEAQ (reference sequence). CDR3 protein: CASRVEGTSADYTF. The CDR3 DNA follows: TGTGCCAGCAGGGTCGAGGGGACAAGTGCTGACTATACCTTC.

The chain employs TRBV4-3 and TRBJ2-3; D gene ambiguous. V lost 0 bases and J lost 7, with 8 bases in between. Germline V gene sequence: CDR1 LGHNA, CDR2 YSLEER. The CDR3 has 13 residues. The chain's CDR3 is CASSQEVRYTQYF. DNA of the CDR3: TGCGCCAGCAGCCAAGAGGTCAGGTATACGCAGTATTTT.

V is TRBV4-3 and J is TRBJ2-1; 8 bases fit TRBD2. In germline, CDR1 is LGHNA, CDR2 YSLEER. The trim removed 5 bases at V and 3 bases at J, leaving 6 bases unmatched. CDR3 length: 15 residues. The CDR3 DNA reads TGCGCCAGCAGCGCCGGGACTAGGGTCTACAATGAGCAGTTCTTC. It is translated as CASSAGTRVYNEQFF.

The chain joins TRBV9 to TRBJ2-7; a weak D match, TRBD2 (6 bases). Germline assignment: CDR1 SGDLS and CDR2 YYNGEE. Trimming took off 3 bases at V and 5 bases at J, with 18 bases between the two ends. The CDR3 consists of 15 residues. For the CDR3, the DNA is TGTGCCAGCAGCGCGCGACTAGAGGCCCACCACGAGCAGTACTTC. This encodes CASSARLEAHHEQYF. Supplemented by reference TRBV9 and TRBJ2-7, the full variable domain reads DSGVTQTPKHLITATGQRVTLRCSPRSGDLSVYWYQQSLDQGLQFLIQYYNGEERAKGNILERFSAQQFPDLHSELNLSSLELGDSALYFCASSARLEAHHEQYFGPGTRLTVT.

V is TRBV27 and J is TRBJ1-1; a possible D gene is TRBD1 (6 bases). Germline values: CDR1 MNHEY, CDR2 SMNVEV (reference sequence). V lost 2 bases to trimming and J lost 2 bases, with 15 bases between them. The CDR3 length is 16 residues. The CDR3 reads CASSLGATGYNTEAFF. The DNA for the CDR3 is TGTGCCAGCAGTTTAGGGGCTACAGGGTACAACACTGAAGCTTTCTTT.

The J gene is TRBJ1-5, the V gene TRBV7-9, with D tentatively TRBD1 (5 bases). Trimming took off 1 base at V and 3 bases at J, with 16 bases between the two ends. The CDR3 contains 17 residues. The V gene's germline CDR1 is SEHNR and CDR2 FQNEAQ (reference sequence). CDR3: CASSLGGGRVDNQPQHF. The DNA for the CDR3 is TGTGCCAGCAGCTTAGGGGGGGGACGGGTGGACAATCAGCCCCAGCATTTT.

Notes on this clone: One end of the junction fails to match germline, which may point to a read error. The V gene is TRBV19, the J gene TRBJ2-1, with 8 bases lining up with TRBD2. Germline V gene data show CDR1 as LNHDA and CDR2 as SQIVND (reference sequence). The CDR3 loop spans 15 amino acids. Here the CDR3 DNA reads TGTGCCAGTAGTAGCAGCGGGAGCTCCGACAATGAGCAGTTCTTC. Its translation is CASSSSGSSDNEQFF.

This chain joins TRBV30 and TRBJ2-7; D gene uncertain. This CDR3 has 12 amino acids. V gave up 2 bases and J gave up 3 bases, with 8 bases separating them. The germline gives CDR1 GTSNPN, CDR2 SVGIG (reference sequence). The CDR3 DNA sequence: TGTGCCTGGAGTCTGGGCAACTACGAGCAGTACTTC. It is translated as CAWSLGNYEQYF.

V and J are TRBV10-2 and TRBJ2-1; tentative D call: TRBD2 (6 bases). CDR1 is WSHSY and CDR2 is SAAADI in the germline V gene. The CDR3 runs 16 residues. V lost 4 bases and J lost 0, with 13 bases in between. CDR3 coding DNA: TGCGCCAGCAGTGGGATTAGCGGCCGCTCCTACAATGAGCAGTTCTTC. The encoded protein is CASSGISGRSYNEQFF.

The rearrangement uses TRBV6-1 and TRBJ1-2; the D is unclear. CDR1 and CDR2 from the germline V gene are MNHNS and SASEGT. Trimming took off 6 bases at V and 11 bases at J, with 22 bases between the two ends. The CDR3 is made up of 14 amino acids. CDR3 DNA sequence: TGTGCCAGCAGGTGGAGCTTGGCAGCTTCTCCATACACCTTC. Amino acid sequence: CASRWSLAASPYTF.

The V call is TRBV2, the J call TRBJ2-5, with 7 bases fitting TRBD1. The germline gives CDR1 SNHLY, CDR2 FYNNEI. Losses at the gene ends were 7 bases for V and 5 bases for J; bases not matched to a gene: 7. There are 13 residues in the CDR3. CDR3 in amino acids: CASTLGQRETQYF. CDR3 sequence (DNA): TGTGCCAGCACCCTGGGACAGAGGGAGACCCAGTACTTC.

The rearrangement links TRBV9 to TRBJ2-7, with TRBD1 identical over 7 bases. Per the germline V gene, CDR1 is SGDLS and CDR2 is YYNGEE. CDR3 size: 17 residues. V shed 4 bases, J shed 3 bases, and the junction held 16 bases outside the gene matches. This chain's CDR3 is CASSTRPAGTAFYEQYF. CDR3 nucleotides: TGTGCCAGCAGCACTAGACCTGCCGGGACAGCCTTCTACGAGCAGTACTTC. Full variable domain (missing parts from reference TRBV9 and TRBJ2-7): DSGVTQTPKHLITATGQRVTLRCSPRSGDLSVYWYQQSLDQGLQFLIQYYNGEERAKGNILERFSAQQFPDLHSELNLSSLELGDSALYFCASSTRPAGTAFYEQYFGPGTRLTVT.

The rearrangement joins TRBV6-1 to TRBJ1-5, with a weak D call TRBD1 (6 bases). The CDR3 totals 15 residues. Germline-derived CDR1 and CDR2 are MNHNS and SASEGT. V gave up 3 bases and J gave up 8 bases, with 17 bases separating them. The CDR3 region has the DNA TGTGCCAGCAGTGACCAGGGGCTCTCACGGGAGCCCCAGCATTTT. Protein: CASSDQGLSREPQHF.

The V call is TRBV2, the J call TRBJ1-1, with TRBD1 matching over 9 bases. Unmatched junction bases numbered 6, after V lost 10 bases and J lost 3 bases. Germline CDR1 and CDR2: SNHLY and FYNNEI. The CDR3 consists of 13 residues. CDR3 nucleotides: TGTGCCACCTCGACAGGGGGTGACACTGAAGCTTTCTTT. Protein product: CATSTGGDTEAFF.

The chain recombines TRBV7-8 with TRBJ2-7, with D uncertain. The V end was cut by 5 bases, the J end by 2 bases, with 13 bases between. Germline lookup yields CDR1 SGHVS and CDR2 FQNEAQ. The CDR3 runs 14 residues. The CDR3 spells CASSPRAGPYEQYF. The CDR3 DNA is TGTGCCAGCAGCCCGAGAGCCGGTCCCTACGAGCAGTACTTC.